Below, 14 T cell receptor beta chains from the same sample are listed, as sequenced in a study of T cells after yellow fever vaccination. TCRdb analysed the 5' RACE reads with MiXCR anew, one entry per CDR3 protein. Found here are 150,000 to 200,000 distinct CDR3 sequences, about 10% of them singletons; the top ten hold 30% to 45%. Source: CD8+ T cells sorted from PBMCs, taken 15 days after the yellow fever booster vaccination. These receptors were obtained from a man between 18 and 29 years old who received the YFV17D yellow fever vaccine.

This sequence joins TRBV7-2 and TRBJ2-1; D remains unclear. The V end was cut by 1 base, the J end by 2 bases, with 12 bases between. The germline V gene has CDR1 SGHTA and CDR2 FQGNSA. The CDR3 is made up of 16 amino acids. The CDR3 protein is CASSLVPDRAYNEQFF. DNA of the CDR3: TGTGCCAGCAGCTTAGTTCCGGATAGAGCCTACAATGAGCAGTTCTTC.

This chain uses TRBV10-2 with TRBJ1-2; TRBD1 is a possible D gene (6 bases). Germline V gene lookup returns CDR1 WSHSY and CDR2 SAAADI. The CDR3 spans 12 residues. The V end lost 10 bases, the J end lost 8 bases, and 17 bases lay between the germline ends. The CDR3 DNA reads TGCGCCATCCTGTTCGGCCAGGGGGGCTACACCTTC. Translation gives CAILFGQGGYTF.

This clonotype was counted at least ten times. The V and J genes are TRBV29-1 and TRBJ1-2, with D maybe TRBD1 (6 bases). This CDR3 comprises 14 residues. Germline-derived CDR1 and CDR2 are SQVTM and ANQGSEA. Trimming stripped 2 bases from V and 0 bases from J, with 10 bases between. The CDR3 reads CSVERRGANYGYTF. The CDR3 nucleotides are TGCAGCGTTGAACGCAGGGGAGCTAACTATGGCTACACCTTC.

The chain is built from TRBV27 and TRBJ2-1, with 10 bases lining up with TRBD2. CDR3 size: 16 residues. Trimming took 3 bases from V and 4 from J; bases not matched to a gene: 6. Per the germline V gene, CDR1 is MNHEY and CDR2 is SMNVEV (reference sequence). CDR3 DNA: TGTGCCAGCAGTTTCGTAGCGGGGGGCCCATACAATGAGCAGTTCTTC. This encodes CASSFVAGGPYNEQFF.

Only a few counts were recorded for this clonotype. One end of the junction fails to match germline, which may point to a read error. V gene TRBV7-9 combines with J gene TRBJ2-5, with 8 bases aligning to TRBD1. This CDR3 has 20 residues. Germline V gives CDR1 SEHNR, CDR2 FQNEAQ (reference sequence). CDR3 nucleotide sequence: TGTGCCAGAAGCTTAGCACCCACTACCTACAGGGGGTCATCACGGGAGACCCAGTACTTC. Amino acids: CARSLAPTTYRGSSRETQYF.

The rearrangement links TRBV7-8 to TRBJ2-2; perhaps TRBD2 as D (6 bases). V was clipped by 9 bases and J by 3 bases, with 14 bases between them. Per the germline V gene, CDR1 is SGHVS and CDR2 is FQNEAQ. The CDR3 consists of 14 residues. The CDR3 DNA reads TGTGCCAGTCGGGGGAGCGCCTACACCGGGGAGCTGTTTTTT. Encoded protein: CASRGSAYTGELFF. The whole variable domain, filled in from reference TRBV7-8 and TRBJ2-2, reads GAGVSQSPRYKVAKRGQDVALRCDPISGHVSLFWYQQALGQGPEFLTYFQNEAQLDKSGLPSDRFFAERPEGSVSTLKIQRTQQEDSAVYLCASRGSAYTGELFFGEGSRLTVL.

This clonotype has just a few counts. The CDR3 spells CASSSQAGGGYGGGYTF. In DNA form, the CDR3 reads TGCGCCAGCAGCTCTCAAGCCGGCGGTGGGTACGGTGGTGGCTACACCTTC. This chain connects TRBV5-1 to TRBJ1-2; unclear D gene. Germline V gene data show CDR1 as SGHRS and CDR2 as YFSETQ. The CDR3 consists of 17 residues. The V gene lost 3 bases and the J gene lost 7 bases, with 25 bases spanning the gap.

The CDR3 DNA is TGCGCCAGCAGCCAAGGTTCTTTGGGGACCCGAGCCTACGAGCAGTACTTC. It codes for CASSQGSLGTRAYEQYF. The chain is built from TRBV4-3 and TRBJ2-7; perhaps D is TRBD1 or TRBD2 (5 bases each). The CDR3 loop spans 17 amino acids. Germline CDR1 reads LGHNA; CDR2 reads YSLEER. The ends were cut back, 1 base at V and 2 bases at J, with 18 bases in the middle.

The V and J genes are TRBV5-1 and TRBJ1-1; D is undetermined. Trimming removed 4 bases at V and 1 base at J, with 11 bases between. The CDR3 covers 14 residues. From germline, CDR1 is SGHRS and CDR2 YFSETQ. CDR3 sequence reads: CASSPGYGNTEAFF. In nucleotides, the CDR3 is TGCGCCAGCAGCCCGGGATATGGGAACACTGAAGCTTTCTTT.

This clonotype was seen a handful of times. This chain uses TRBV29-1 with TRBJ2-1; 7 bases align to TRBD2. The CDR3 loop spans 15 amino acids. The germline V gene encodes CDR1 SQVTM and CDR2 ANQGSEA. V shed 2 bases and J 0 bases; nucleotides not matched to a gene: 4. CDR3 sequence: CSVELAAYSYNEQFF. In DNA, the CDR3 is TGCAGCGTTGAACTAGCGGCGTACTCCTACAATGAGCAGTTCTTC.

The chain recombines TRBV19 with TRBJ1-6; 11 nucleotides agree with TRBD1. The CDR3 totals 17 residues. V lost 4 bases to trimming and J lost 10 bases; unmatched junction nucleotides: 12. Germline values: CDR1 LNHDA, CDR2 SQIVND (reference sequence). CDR3 DNA sequence: TGTGCCAGTAGTACACCACGGGACAGGGGGGTAAACTCACCCCTCCACTTT. Protein product: CASSTPRDRGVNSPLHF.

This clonotype was found many times. The genes are TRBV4-3 and TRBJ2-1, with a weak D call TRBD2 (6 bases). Trimming shortened V by 1 base and J by 12 bases, and 10 bases separated the two germline ends. The CDR3 has 12 residues. Germline assignment: CDR1 LGHNA and CDR2 YSLEER. The CDR3 spells CASSQGGVGQFF. The CDR3 region has the DNA TGCGCCAGCAGCCAAGGGGGGGTTGGGCAGTTCTTC.

The chain employs TRBV15 and TRBJ2-7; 11 positions agree with TRBD1. The germline gives CDR1 LNHNV, CDR2 YYDKDF (reference sequence). The V segment lost 0 bases and the J segment 5 bases; nucleotides outside the gene matches: 3. The CDR3 loop spans 15 amino acids. The CDR3 region is CATSRDRGQGDEQYV. The CDR3 nucleotides read TGTGCCACCAGCAGAGATAGGGGACAGGGGGACGAGCAGTACGTC.

V is TRBV20-1 and J is TRBJ2-3, with unresolved D. Germline V gene data show CDR1 as DFQATT and CDR2 as SNEGSKA (reference sequence). V lost 6 bases to trimming and J lost 0 bases, with 10 bases between them. This CDR3 has 13 amino acids. Here the CDR3 reads CSAGWGSTDTQYF. The CDR3 DNA reads TGCAGTGCAGGTTGGGGTAGCACAGATACGCAGTATTTT.